The sequence of this TCR beta chain was determined in a study of CD8 T cells in ankylosing spondylitis. It was by quantitative 5'-RACE with molecular barcodes that TCR beta libraries were made. From the 5' RACE reads, TCRdb called clonotypes with MiXCR, one entry per CDR3 protein. The sample contains 700,000 to 850,000 distinct CDR3 sequences, 12% of which appear only once. Whole-study results and caveats: Disease-linked clones reportedly showed significant enrichment in matched ankylosing spondylitis synovial fluid. Clones linked with disease were CD8+ and fairly uncommon in the peripheral blood. Some motif variants had been reported before (in reactive arthritis synovial fluid and blood). Roughly 8 highly homologous variants made up a TCR beta motif, and this motif appeared characteristic of ankylosing spondylitis blood.

CDR1 and CDR2 from the germline V gene are SQVTM and ANQGSEA. This CDR3 is built from 14 residues. V was clipped by 6 bases and J by 5 bases; unmatched bases: 5. About this clonotype: Its antigen remains unidentified.

This TCR was recovered from a male donor with ankylosing spondylitis. The chain is built from TRBV29-1 and TRBJ2-3; 13 nucleotides line up with TRBD2. The sequenced sample consisted of blood, either unsorted or a sorted T cell fraction (not recorded which). The CDR3 region is CSVLLAGGRDTQYF. The CDR3 bases are TGCAGCGTACTACTAGCGGGGGGGCGAGATACGCAGTATTTT.